The 23 T cell receptor beta chains in this list originate from one sample, sequenced in a study of cytomegalovirus exposure and HLA in healthy donors. The primer mix had 60 Vbeta and 13 Jbeta primers. Some clones are missing from TCRdb's copy, which holds only in-frame ones; the method was immunoSEQ multiplex PCR. The table lists some 150,000 clones, around 78% of them singletons. Sequences were obtained from PBMCs. The receptor source for this set is a woman in her 30s in good health and CMV-seropositive.

The chain recombines TRBV5-1 with TRBJ2-1; TRBD2 matches at 14 bases. CDR3 length: 15 amino acids. Looked up from germline, CDR1 is SGHRS and CDR2 is YFSETQ. After removal of 4 bases from V and 8 bases from J, the junction contained 5 bases not matched to a gene. This CDR3 is CASSGTSGSLYEQFF. The CDR3 DNA reads as TGCGCCAGCAGCGGGACTAGCGGGAGCTTATATGAGCAGTTCTTC.

This clone was picked up a small number of times. The CDR3 spells CASSLVSDRGYEQYF. In DNA, the CDR3 is TGTGCCAGCAGCTTAGTCTCGGACAGGGGCTACGAGCAGTACTTC. V gene TRBV7-2 combines with J gene TRBJ2-7; 9 bases align to TRBD1. Germline V gene lookup returns CDR1 SGHTA and CDR2 FQGNSA. V gave up 1 base and J gave up 3 bases; unmatched junction bases: 4. The CDR3 is made up of 15 amino acids. Looking up the rest from reference TRBV7-2 and TRBJ2-7 gives the full variable domain: GAGVSQSPSNKVTEKGKDVELRCDPISGHTALYWYRQSLGQGLEFLIYFQGNSAPDKSGLPSDRFSAERTGGSVSTLTIQRTQQEDSAVYLCASSLVSDRGYEQYFGPGTRLTVT.

The chain is built from TRBV7-2 and TRBJ1-2; D uncertain. The CDR3 contains 15 residues. The germline V gene has CDR1 SGHTA and CDR2 FQGNSA. The germline V and J ends were trimmed by 1 base and 4 bases, with 13 bases remaining between them. The CDR3, as DNA: TGTGCCAGCAGCTTAGGTGGCGGAGCGGGCTATGGCTACACCTTC. It is translated as CASSLGGGAGYGYTF.

Comments on this clone: In the same sample, other DNA sequences code for this CDR3. The chain carries TRBV6-5 and TRBJ1-5; the match to TRBD1 covers 9 bases. The CDR3 spans 14 residues. J was trimmed by 7 bases and V by 6 bases; bases with no gene match: 7. Germline CDR1 and CDR2: MNHEY and SVGAGI. The CDR3 DNA is TGTGCCAGCAGCCTGGGACAGGGCCACCAGCCCCAGCATTTT. This translates into CASSLGQGHQPQHF.

The chain combines TRBV7-2 with TRBJ2-1; perhaps TRBD1 as D (6 bases). Trimming removed 0 bases from V and 7 bases from J, with 13 bases in between. Germline V CDR1 and CDR2: SGHTA, FQGNSA. CDR3 size: 15 residues. DNA for the CDR3: TGTGCCAGCAGCTTAGCGGGGAACAGGGCTAATGAGCAGTTCTTC. This translates into CASSLAGNRANEQFF. The full variable domain, in which reference TRBV7-2 and TRBJ2-1 provide the parts outside the CDR3, is GAGVSQSPSNKVTEKGKDVELRCDPISGHTALYWYRQSLGQGLEFLIYFQGNSAPDKSGLPSDRFSAERTGGSVSTLTIQRTQQEDSAVYLCASSLAGNRANEQFFGPGTRLTVL.

The rearrangement links TRBV5-1 to TRBJ2-7; 8 nucleotides agree with TRBD1. The CDR3 length is 15 residues. V dropped 0 bases and J dropped 6; count of bases not matched to a gene: 8. Germline CDR1 reads SGHRS; CDR2 reads YFSETQ. CDR3 DNA sequence: TGCGCCAGCAGCTTGGGGTCAGGGGGCGCATCCGAGCAGTACTTC. The encoded protein is CASSLGSGGASEQYF.

This clone was seen a handful of times. DNA for the CDR3: TGTGCCAGTAGTATTCGGTCGGGGGGGCCAGATACGCAGTATTTT. As protein: CASSIRSGGPDTQYF. The rearrangement links TRBV19 to TRBJ2-3; the match to TRBD2 covers 8 bases. The J segment lost 4 bases and the V segment lost 3 bases, leaving 6 bases of the junction unmatched. This CDR3 comprises 15 residues. The germline V gene encodes CDR1 LNHDA and CDR2 SQIVND (reference sequence).

The chain has TRBV10-3 and TRBJ2-1; 11 nucleotides match TRBD2. Germline V gives CDR1 ENHRY, CDR2 SYGVKD. The CDR3 contains 15 residues. V lost 2 bases to trimming and J lost 7 bases; unmatched junction nucleotides: 4. The CDR3 coding sequence is TGTGCCATCAGTGAGCCGGGACTAGCGGAAAATGAGCAGTTCTTC. Translating it yields CAISEPGLAENEQFF.

The gene calls are TRBV6-6 and TRBJ1-1; 7 bases are shared with TRBD1. J lost 5 bases, V lost 7 bases, and 7 bases had no gene match. The CDR3 consists of 13 residues. Germline values: CDR1 MNHNY, CDR2 SVGAGI (reference sequence). As DNA, the CDR3 is TGTGCCAGCACGGACAGGCGAGGGACTGAAGCTTTCTTT. Translated, it gives CASTDRRGTEAFF.

V usage is TRBV7-6 and J usage is TRBJ2-3, with D perhaps matching TRBD1 (6 bases). In germline, CDR1 is SGHVS, CDR2 FNYEAQ. The CDR3 covers 18 residues. The V gene lost 1 base and the J gene lost 0 bases, with 17 bases spanning the gap. Here the CDR3 DNA reads TGTGCCAGCAGCTTAGTGCCGACCGGGACACAGAGCACAGATACGCAGTATTTT. This gives the protein CASSLVPTGTQSTDTQYF. Based on the CDR3 plus reference TRBV7-6 and TRBJ2-3, the full variable domain is GAGVSQSPRYKVTKRGQDVALRCDPISGHVSLYWYRQALGQGPEFLTYFNYEAQQDKSGLPNDRFSAERPEGSISTLTIQRTEQRDSAMYRCASSLVPTGTQSTDTQYFGPGTRLTVL.

This chain joins TRBV18 and TRBJ1-1; no clear D. Trimming stripped 3 bases from V and 10 bases from J, with 12 bases between. Germline-derived CDR1 and CDR2 are KGHSH and LQKENI. The CDR3 totals 12 residues. For the CDR3, the DNA is TGTGCCAGCTCACCCAATCAACACCCAGCTTTCTTT. Translated: CASSPNQHPAFF.

The J gene is TRBJ2-1, the V gene TRBV9; TRBD2 matches at 8 bases. This CDR3 contains 17 residues. CDR1 is SGDLS and CDR2 is YYNGEE in the germline V gene. The V gene end was trimmed by 0 bases and the J gene end by 3 bases; junction bases not matched to a gene: 8. CDR3: CASSVGGLAGNYNEQFF. In nucleotides, the CDR3 is TGTGCCAGCAGCGTAGGCGGGCTAGCGGGTAACTACAATGAGCAGTTCTTC.

This chain uses TRBV9 with TRBJ2-7; D is perhaps TRBD2 (7 bases). The ends were cut back, 0 bases at V and 2 bases at J, with 12 bases in the middle. Germline values: CDR1 SGDLS, CDR2 YYNGEE. The CDR3 runs 15 residues. The CDR3 DNA sequence: TGTGCCAGCAGCGTAGACGGCGGGGGCACCTACGAGCAGTACTTC. As protein: CASSVDGGGTYEQYF.

This rearrangement joins TRBV11-2 to TRBJ2-3, with D maybe TRBD2 (6 bases). V dropped 6 bases and J dropped 2 bases, with 18 bases sitting between them. This CDR3 spans 16 amino acids. CDR1 is SGHAT, CDR2 FQNNGV, per germline. In nucleotides, the CDR3 is TGTGCCAGCAGTCGTGAAGGGACTCTATCCACAGATACGCAGTATTTT. This encodes CASSREGTLSTDTQYF. The full variable domain, completed using reference TRBV11-2 and TRBJ2-3, is EAGVAQSPRYKIIEKRQSVAFWCNPISGHATLYWYQQILGQGPKLLIQFQNNGVVDDSQLPKDRFSAERLKGVDSTLKIQPAKLEDSAVYLCASSREGTLSTDTQYFGPGTRLTVL.

V usage is TRBV15 and J usage is TRBJ2-5; D possibly corresponds to TRBD2 (5 bases). The CDR3 runs to 16 residues. The V and J ends lost 0 bases and 5 bases respectively, with 16 bases between them. CDR1 LNHNV and CDR2 YYDKDF come from the germline V gene (reference sequence). The DNA for the CDR3 is TGTGCCACCAGCAGAGATCTATCCGGGTGGGAGGAGACCCAGTACTTC. Translation gives CATSRDLSGWEETQYF.

The chain links TRBV25-1 to TRBJ2-7, with TRBD2 matching 9 bases. From germline, CDR1 is MGHDK and CDR2 SYGVNS. J lost 0 bases, V lost 5 bases, and 5 bases had no gene match. There are 15 residues in the CDR3. The CDR3 coding sequence is TGTGCCAGCAGTCTAACTAGCGGGCGCTCCTACGAGCAGTACTTC. This gives the protein CASSLTSGRSYEQYF.

About this clone itself: Other nucleotide sequences in the sample specify the same CDR3. V usage is TRBV9 and J usage is TRBJ2-2, with a tentative D call TRBD1 (5 bases). There are 14 residues in the CDR3. CDR1 is SGDLS, CDR2 YYNGEE, per germline. Trimming shortened V by 2 bases and J by 1 base, and 6 bases separated the two germline ends. The CDR3 protein is CASSVQGNTGELFF. CDR3 DNA sequence: TGTGCCAGCAGCGTCCAGGGGAACACCGGGGAGCTGTTTTTT. The full variable domain, rest sourced from reference TRBV9 and TRBJ2-2, is DSGVTQTPKHLITATGQRVTLRCSPRSGDLSVYWYQQSLDQGLQFLIQYYNGEERAKGNILERFSAQQFPDLHSELNLSSLELGDSALYFCASSVQGNTGELFFGEGSRLTVL.

V and J are TRBV15 and TRBJ2-1, with D tentatively TRBD2 (6 bases). Germline lookup yields CDR1 LNHNV and CDR2 YYDKDF (reference sequence). V was clipped by 4 bases and J by 1 base, with 8 bases between them. The CDR3 runs 14 residues. The CDR3 DNA reads TGTGCCACCAGCACTGGAGGGTCCTACAATGAGCAGTTCTTC. This sequence encodes CATSTGGSYNEQFF.

The V and J genes are TRBV6-5 and TRBJ2-1; D is unclear. V was shortened by 2 bases and J by 7 bases, with 15 bases between the two germline ends. CDR3 length: 15 amino acids. Germline-derived CDR1 and CDR2 are MNHEY and SVGAGI. The CDR3 reads CASSYVGLPWNEQFF. Here the CDR3 DNA reads TGTGCCAGCAGTTACGTGGGCCTACCCTGGAATGAGCAGTTCTTC.

The rearrangement uses TRBV7-6 and TRBJ2-7; D ambiguous. This CDR3 contains 14 residues. Germline CDR1 is SGHVS and CDR2 is FNYEAQ. Trimming shortened V by 8 bases and J by 2 bases, and 16 bases separated the two germline ends. The CDR3 loop reads CASAVETNTYEQYF. The CDR3 DNA sequence: TGTGCCAGCGCCGTCGAAACCAACACCTACGAGCAGTACTTC.

Comment on this clone: The germline gene is not matched at one end of the junction; a read error may be the cause. J is TRBJ2-2 and V is TRBV30; 10 bases line up with TRBD2. This CDR3 spans 15 amino acids. The germline V gene has CDR1 GTSNPN and CDR2 SVGIG (reference sequence). In DNA form, the CDR3 reads TGTGCCTGGAGTGGTAGCGGGAGGAAACCCGGGGAGCCGTTTTTT. This codes for CAWSGSGRKPGEPFF.

This clone has a single count. V and J are TRBV30 and TRBJ1-5; D perhaps matches TRBD1 (6 bases). V lost 1 base and J lost 7, with 11 bases in between. The length of the CDR3 is 13 residues. Germline CDR1 is GTSNPN and CDR2 is SVGIG (reference sequence). CDR3: CAWSDRAAQPQHF. The CDR3 DNA reads TGTGCCTGGAGTGACAGGGCGGCCCAGCCCCAGCATTTT. The full variable domain, in which reference TRBV30 and TRBJ1-5 provide the parts outside the CDR3, is SQTIHQWPATLVQPVGSPLSLECTVEGTSNPNLYWYRQAAGRGLQLLFYSVGIGQISSEVPQNLSASRPQDRQFILSSKKLLLSDSGFYLCAWSDRAAQPQHFGDGTRLSIL.

This clone showed up just a few times. The rearrangement links TRBV6-5 to TRBJ1-2; TRBD1 aligns across 7 bases. The ends lost 6 bases at V and 4 bases at J; junction bases unmatched: 8. In germline, CDR1 is MNHEY, CDR2 SVGAGI. The CDR3 runs to 14 residues. The CDR3 DNA is TGTGCCAGCAGCCGAGGGACAGCCACCTATGGCTACACCTTC. Its protein is CASSRGTATYGYTF.